Below are 22 T cell receptor beta chains sequenced from a single sample in a study of cytomegalovirus exposure and HLA in healthy donors (dated by TCRdb to 2017 to 2019). The library was obtained by the immunoSEQ multiplex PCR assay. The multiplex PCR relied on a mix of 60 forward primers for TCR Vbeta segments and 13 reverse primers for TCR Jbeta segments. TCRdb took over this immuneACCESS table, retaining in-frame rearrangements with V and J assigned. Such tables are incomplete; in checked studies, under half of the missing clones stem from an unresolved V gene, and the remainder is unexplained. Within this sample are hundreds of thousands of clones, with around 66% of them counted one time only. The ten largest account for 2% to 2.5% of the sample. The sample comprised PBMCs. The receptors shown here come from a female donor in good health and CMV-seronegative.

This clone was seen only a few times. The chain links TRBV2 to TRBJ2-1, with 9 nucleotides matching TRBD2. The germline V gene encodes CDR1 SNHLY and CDR2 FYNNEI. This CDR3 comprises 16 residues. V lost 3 bases, J lost 0 bases, and 3 bases stayed unmatched. The CDR3 coding sequence is TGTGCCAGCAGTGATTTTAGCGGGGGCTCCTACAATGAGCAGTTCTTC. It translates to CASSDFSGGSYNEQFF.

This chain joins TRBV5-1 and TRBJ2-1, with 9 positions matching TRBD2. Unmatched junction bases numbered 8, after V lost 0 bases and J lost 4 bases. From germline, CDR1 is SGHRS and CDR2 YFSETQ. This CDR3 region has 17 residues. CDR3 sequence: CASSLAQAGGPYNEQFF. DNA for the CDR3: TGCGCCAGCAGCTTGGCCCAAGCGGGAGGACCATACAATGAGCAGTTCTTC.

The rearrangement links TRBV23-1 to TRBJ2-7; 7 positions agree with TRBD1. TRBV23-1 is classed as an ORF, of uncertain function. The CDR3 length is 13 residues. Trimming cost V 7 bases and J 3 bases; bases outside gene matches: 6. The CDR3 reads CASTLRQGYEQYF. In DNA, the CDR3 is TGCGCCAGCACCTTACGACAGGGCTACGAGCAGTACTTC.

The V and J genes are TRBV7-9 and TRBJ1-1; D may be TRBD1 (5 bases). The V and J ends lost 5 bases and 6 bases respectively, with 16 bases between them. The CDR3 spans 14 residues. CDR1 SEHNR and CDR2 FQNEAQ come from the germline V gene (reference sequence). The CDR3, as DNA: TGTGCCAGCAGCCGTCCGGGGGGGGTCCCTGAAGCTTTCTTT. This encodes CASSRPGGVPEAFF. Using reference TRBV7-9 and TRBJ1-1 for the parts outside the CDR3, the full variable domain is DTGVSQNPRHKITKRGQNVTFRCDPISEHNRLYWYRQTLGQGPEFLTYFQNEAQLEKSRLLSDRFSAERPKGSFSTLEIQRTEQGDSAMYLCASSRPGGVPEAFFGQGTRLTVV.

The gene calls are TRBV5-4 and TRBJ2-7; 7 nucleotides align to TRBD1. CDR1 is SGHNT and CDR2 is YYREEE in the germline V gene (reference sequence). The CDR3 contains 18 residues. The trim removed 3 bases at V and 5 bases at J, leaving 20 bases unmatched. CDR3 loop: CASSSDIVRRQGSDEQYF. The CDR3 DNA reads TGTGCCAGCAGCTCCGACATTGTGCGGAGACAGGGTTCGGACGAGCAGTACTTC.

The rearrangement uses TRBV29-1 and TRBJ2-5; 7 nucleotides agree with TRBD1. The germline CDR1 and CDR2 sequences are SQVTM and ANQGSEA. V trimming: 5 bases; J trimming: 5 bases; junction bases outside the gene matches: 5. The CDR3 has 12 residues. CDR3 nucleotide sequence: TGCAGCGTTCAGGGGGTTGCCGAGACCCAGTACTTC. It is translated as CSVQGVAETQYF.

V and J are TRBV6-5 and TRBJ2-1; 7 positions agree with TRBD2. Trimming at V came to 0 bases and at J to 5 bases, leaving 4 bases not matched to a gene. Germline V lookup: CDR1 MNHEY, CDR2 SVGAGI. CDR3 length equals 15 residues. The CDR3 DNA reads TGTGCCAGCAGTTACTCGAGGCTAGCGGACAATGAGCAGTTCTTC. This encodes CASSYSRLADNEQFF.

This sequence joins TRBV5-4 and TRBJ2-7; the D gene is possibly TRBD2 (6 bases). Trimming removed 4 bases at V and 6 bases at J, with 17 bases between. CDR1 is SGHNT, CDR2 YYREEE, per germline (reference sequence). The CDR3 is 14 residues long. Here the CDR3 reads CASSRNGQGGEQYF. As DNA, the CDR3 is TGTGCCAGCAGCCGCAACGGGCAGGGAGGCGAGCAGTACTTC.

Here the CDR3 reads CASSLVSAGGNTIYF. CDR3 nucleotides: TGTGCCAGCAGCTTAGTTTCGGCAGGGGGAAACACCATATATTTT. The chain carries TRBV7-2 and TRBJ1-3; D might be TRBD1 (5 bases). This CDR3 is 15 amino acids long. Per germline, CDR1 SGHTA and CDR2 FQGNSA. With 1 base removed from V and 4 bases from J, the gap between germline ends came to 11 bases.

This clone was recorded a few times. The V and J genes are TRBV19 and TRBJ2-1; 9 positions agree with TRBD2. Germline lookup yields CDR1 LNHDA and CDR2 SQIVND (reference sequence). V lost 4 bases and J lost 4; bases outside the gene matches: 8. The CDR3 extends over 16 amino acids. CDR3 region: CASSSQASGIYNEQFF. The DNA for the CDR3 is TGTGCCAGTAGTAGCCAAGCTAGCGGGATATACAATGAGCAGTTCTTC. Complete variable domain (other parts from reference TRBV19 and TRBJ2-1): DGGITQSPKYLFRKEGQNVTLSCEQNLNHDAMYWYRQDPGQGLRLIYYSQIVNDFQKGDIAEGYSVSREKKESFPLTVTSAQKNPTAFYLCASSSQASGIYNEQFFGPGTRLTVL.

This chain connects TRBV7-6 to TRBJ1-2, with TRBD1 as a possible D gene (5 bases). This CDR3 contains 15 residues. V was pared by 5 bases and J by 5 bases, with 18 bases between. Germline V lookup: CDR1 SGHVS, CDR2 FNYEAQ. CDR3 in amino acids: CASSLGTGGAYGYTF. DNA for the CDR3: TGTGCCAGCAGCCTAGGGACCGGCGGGGCGTATGGCTACACCTTC.

Here the CDR3 reads CAIKEGIAPLTSYEQYF. The CDR3 DNA sequence: TGTGCCATCAAAGAAGGGATAGCGCCACTTACCTCCTACGAGCAGTACTTC. V gene TRBV10-3 combines with J gene TRBJ2-7, with D perhaps TRBD2 (5 bases). This CDR3 has 17 residues. Trimming removed 7 bases at V and 0 bases at J, with 22 bases between. Germline loops: CDR1 ENHRY, CDR2 SYGVKD.

The rearrangement uses TRBV27 and TRBJ2-5, with 11 bases aligning to TRBD2. The DNA end is more similar to TRBJ2-7, so the J call may be wrong. The CDR3 is 15 residues long. Per germline, CDR1 MNHEY and CDR2 SMNVEV (reference sequence). This CDR3 is CASSGGLAASYEQYF. DNA for the CDR3: TGTGCCAGCAGTGGGGGACTAGCGGCCTCCTACGAGCAGTACTTC.

This clone showed up just a few times. The chain employs TRBV29-1 and TRBJ1-5, with D perhaps matching TRBD1 (5 bases). The length of the CDR3 is 14 residues. V lost 2 bases and J lost 0, with 8 bases in between. Germline CDR1 and CDR2: SQVTM and ANQGSEA. The CDR3 DNA reads TGCAGCGTTGAAAGGGGCTATAGCAATCAGCCCCAGCATTTT. Translation: CSVERGYSNQPQHF.

This clone came up once. The rearrangement uses TRBV23-1 and TRBJ2-1; TRBD2 aligns across 10 bases. TRBV23-1 is noted as an ORF with a role that remains uncertain. The J segment lost 4 bases and the V segment lost 5 bases, leaving 5 bases of the junction unmatched. The CDR3 has 15 residues. The chain's CDR3 is CASSSGTSEYNEQFF. CDR3 bases: TGCGCCAGCAGTTCCGGGACTAGCGAATACAATGAGCAGTTCTTC.

The chain uses TRBV29-1 and TRBJ2-1; TRBD1 is a possible D gene (7 bases). Trimming took 5 bases from V and 4 from J, leaving 15 bases between them. The CDR3 runs 14 residues. The germline V gene has CDR1 SQVTM and CDR2 ANQGSEA. CDR3 sequence: CSVQGGFGYNEQFF. CDR3 DNA: TGCAGCGTTCAGGGGGGCTTCGGATACAATGAGCAGTTCTTC.

The rearrangement joins TRBV10-1 to TRBJ1-1; D gene unclear. CDR3 length: 13 amino acids. Per the germline V gene, CDR1 is WNHNN and CDR2 is SYGVQD (reference sequence). Trimming took 3 bases from V and 5 from J, leaving 10 bases between them. In DNA form, the CDR3 reads TGCGCCAGCAGTGAAGCGGGGTCGACTGAAGCTTTCTTT. Translation: CASSEAGSTEAFF.

The table lists this clone with a few counts. In nucleotides, the CDR3 is TGTGCCAGCAGCCCTAACAGTATTTGGAACTATGGCTACACCTTC. Translating gives CASSPNSIWNYGYTF. This chain joins TRBV2 and TRBJ1-2; the D is unclear. This CDR3 is built from 15 residues. Germline V gives CDR1 SNHLY, CDR2 FYNNEI. V lost 6 bases and J lost 2, with 16 bases in between. Looking up the rest from reference TRBV2 and TRBJ1-2 gives the full variable domain: EPEVTQTPSHQVTQMGQEVILRCVPISNHLYFYWYRQILGQKVEFLVSFYNNEISEKSEIFDDQFSVERPDGSNFTLKIRSTKLEDSAMYFCASSPNSIWNYGYTFGSGTRLTVV.

A remark on this clone: Other DNA sequences in the sample encode the same CDR3. V and J are TRBV18 and TRBJ1-2; D perhaps matches TRBD1 (5 bases). The V and J ends lost 2 bases and 2 bases respectively, with 6 bases between them. The CDR3 has 13 residues. Germline CDR1 reads KGHSH; CDR2 reads LQKENI. The CDR3 is CASSPDSNYGYTF. CDR3 nucleotides: TGTGCCAGCTCACCAGACAGCAACTATGGCTACACCTTC.

The rearrangement links TRBV27 to TRBJ2-7; weak D call: TRBD1 (5 bases). CDR1 MNHEY and CDR2 SMNVEV come from the germline V gene (reference sequence). CDR3 size: 14 residues. Trimming shortened V by 6 bases and J by 2 bases, and 14 bases separated the two germline ends. The CDR3 DNA follows: TGTGCCAGCAGCAAAACAGGTTTCCCCTACGAGCAGTACTTC. Its protein is CASSKTGFPYEQYF.

V is TRBV5-1 and J is TRBJ2-7, with 10 positions matching TRBD2. Germline-derived CDR1 and CDR2 are SGHRS and YFSETQ. V was pared by 0 bases and J by 5 bases, with 8 bases of the junction left unmatched. The CDR3 loop spans 16 amino acids. The CDR3 bases are TGCGCCAGCAGCTTGGGGCTAGCGGGAGAAGTCAACGAGCAGTACTTC. Translated: CASSLGLAGEVNEQYF.

The chain links TRBV7-2 to TRBJ2-7; tentative D call: TRBD2 (6 bases). Deletions cut 0 bases from V and 0 bases from J, with 6 bases between. CDR1 SGHTA and CDR2 FQGNSA come from the germline V gene. The CDR3 contains 14 residues. The DNA for the CDR3 is TGTGCCAGCAGCTTAGCCGGGAGCTCCTACGAGCAGTACTTC. The encoded protein is CASSLAGSSYEQYF. The variable domain in full, completed from reference TRBV7-2 and TRBJ2-7, reads GAGVSQSPSNKVTEKGKDVELRCDPISGHTALYWYRQSLGQGLEFLIYFQGNSAPDKSGLPSDRFSAERTGGSVSTLTIQRTQQEDSAVYLCASSLAGSSYEQYFGPGTRLTVT.